This TCR beta chain was sequenced during a study of cytotoxic CD8 clonotypes in ibrutinib-treated CLL. Deletions cut 3 bases from V and 4 bases from J, with 13 bases between. The CDR3 consists of 15 residues. Looked up from germline, CDR1 is KGHSH and CDR2 is LQKENI. The table came from immunoSEQ multiplex PCR; TCRdb's copy has only in-frame clones and leaves some out. This sample has over 120,000 clones, with over 60% found just once. The origin of this receptor is a human donor with chronic lymphocytic leukemia. Sequencing used PBMCs, obtained after 12 months of ibrutinib treatment. V gene TRBV18 combines with J gene TRBJ2-1; possible D gene TRBD1, 6 bases. CDR3 residues: CASSPDRQAYNEQFF. CDR3 DNA sequence: TGTGCCAGCTCACCCGATCGACAGGCTTACAATGAGCAGTTCTTC. Full variable domain (outside the CDR3, taken from reference TRBV18 and TRBJ2-1): NAGVMQNPRHLVRRRGQEARLRCSPMKGHSHVYWYRQLPEEGLKFMVYLQKENIIDESGMPKERFSAEFPKEGPSILRIQQVVRGDSAAYFCASSPDRQAYNEQFFGPGTRLTVL.